One sample yielded the 10 T cell receptor beta chains listed below, sequenced in a study of cytomegalovirus exposure and HLA in healthy donors (dated by TCRdb to about 2017). Library preparation employed the immunoSEQ multiplex PCR assay. For the multiplex PCR, a mixture combining 60 forward primers for TCR Vbeta segments and 13 reverse primers for TCR Jbeta segments was used. In TCRdb, the immuneACCESS table is reduced to in-frame sequences with V and J assigned. These tables do not hold every clone; where another copy was compared, an unresolved V gene accounts for under half, and the others remain unexplained. The sample has 170,000 or so clones on record, around four fifths of them singletons. 1% of the sample rests with the top ten. The sample was PBMCs. The receptors shown here come from a woman in her fifties or sixties in good health and CMV-seropositive.

The sample holds a few counts of this clone. V and J are TRBV18 and TRBJ2-4; D call uncertain. The V end lost 6 bases, the J end lost 2 bases, and 14 bases lay between the germline ends. Germline CDR1 is KGHSH and CDR2 is LQKENI. The CDR3 is made up of 15 amino acids. CDR3 protein: CASSSRLETKNIQYF. CDR3 DNA sequence: TGTGCCAGCTCGTCTAGACTGGAGACCAAAAACATTCAGTACTTC.

This chain uses TRBV5-1 with TRBJ2-3; 7 bases line up with TRBD2. The CDR3 loop spans 14 amino acids. CDR1 and CDR2 (germline): SGHRS, YFSETQ. V shed 6 bases, J shed 14 bases, and the junction held 18 bases outside the gene matches. CDR3 in DNA: TGCGCCAGCACCGTCGGGACCGCGGGGGTAGAAGGGTATTTT. Residues: CASTVGTAGVEGYF.

The rearrangement links TRBV6-5 to TRBJ2-7, with 9 bases fitting TRBD2. J was trimmed by 4 bases and V by 8 bases; bases with no gene match: 9. The CDR3 is 14 amino acids. Germline CDR1 is MNHEY and CDR2 is SVGAGI. For the CDR3, the DNA is TGTGCCAGCCGGGGCGGGAGGGGGGGGTACGAGCAGTACTTC. Protein: CASRGGRGGYEQYF.

The J gene is TRBJ2-5, the V gene TRBV15, with 8 bases that match TRBD2. J lost 6 bases, V lost 1 base, and 13 bases had no gene match. The V gene's germline CDR1 is LNHNV and CDR2 YYDKDF (reference sequence). The CDR3 runs 17 residues. For the CDR3, the DNA is TGTGCCACCAGCAGAGGGGGTACTAGCGGATCCCTAAAGACCCAGTACTTC. This encodes CATSRGGTSGSLKTQYF.

The chain links TRBV7-6 to TRBJ2-5, with D tentatively TRBD2 (6 bases). This CDR3 region has 16 residues. Trimming removed 5 bases from V and 5 bases from J, with 21 bases in between. The germline V gene has CDR1 SGHVS and CDR2 FNYEAQ. CDR3 coding DNA: TGTGCCAGCAGCGCACAGCCGGGACTCACCTCGGAGACCCAGTACTTC. This encodes CASSAQPGLTSETQYF.

Turning to this clone: One end of the junction is discordant with germline, which a read error may explain. This chain joins TRBV7-9 and TRBJ2-1, with D possibly being TRBD2 (6 bases). The CDR3 runs 12 residues. CDR1 is SEHNR and CDR2 is FQNEAQ in the germline V gene (reference sequence). The CDR3 here is CSSSWDSYQQFF. The DNA for the CDR3 is TGTTCCAGCAGCTGGGACTCCTATCAGCAGTTCTTC.

In this sample, this clone turned up a few times. The chain uses TRBV27 and TRBJ2-3; TRBD2 agrees at 7 bases. Unmatched junction bases numbered 2, after V lost 6 bases and J lost 2 bases. Germline V gene lookup returns CDR1 MNHEY and CDR2 SMNVEV (reference sequence). This CDR3 is 13 amino acids long. The CDR3 coding sequence is TGTGCCAGCAGGCGGGGGTACACAGATACGCAGTATTTT. Protein product: CASRRGYTDTQYF.

This chain uses TRBV11-2 with TRBJ2-3, with 7 bases identical to TRBD1. Losses at the gene ends were 3 bases for V and 6 bases for J; bases not matched to a gene: 3. CDR3 length: 13 residues. CDR1 is SGHAT, CDR2 FQNNGV, per germline. CDR3 loop: CASSLDRPDTQYF. CDR3 sequence (DNA): TGTGCCAGCAGCTTGGACAGGCCGGATACGCAGTATTTT.

The genes are TRBV2 and TRBJ1-6, with 7 bases fitting TRBD1. CDR3 length: 14 residues. The J segment lost 8 bases and the V segment lost 6 bases, leaving 7 bases of the junction unmatched. In germline, CDR1 is SNHLY, CDR2 FYNNEI. The CDR3 DNA is TGTGCCAGCAGGATTGGGGACAGCTATTCACCCCTCCACTTT. This gives the protein CASRIGDSYSPLHF.

J is TRBJ2-2 and V is TRBV4-3; weak D call: TRBD2 (6 bases). The germline V and J ends were trimmed by 0 bases and 5 bases, with 10 bases remaining between them. The CDR3 loop spans 15 amino acids. The V gene's germline CDR1 is LGHNA and CDR2 YSLEER. This chain's CDR3 is CASSQEIAGTGELFF. CDR3 in DNA: TGCGCCAGCAGCCAAGAAATCGCGGGAACCGGGGAGCTGTTTTTT.